This T cell receptor (beta chain) stems from a study of T cell responses to AZD1222 COVID-19 vaccine. The CDR3 extends over 15 amino acids. Germline V lookup: CDR1 MDHEN, CDR2 SYDVKM. J was trimmed by 5 bases and V by 3 bases; bases with no gene match: 7. Sequenced by immunoSEQ multiplex PCR; TCRdb stores in-frame clones only, minus some. Seen here are 120,000 or so clones, approximately 90% observed once, and the top ten hold around 3.8%. This chain connects TRBV28 to TRBJ1-5, with 7 nucleotides matching TRBD1. The TCR originated in an adult who received the AZD1222 COVID-19 vaccine. This specimen consisted of peripheral blood, obtained 28 days after the second AZD1222 dose. CDR3 residues: CASSLPTGVDQPQHF. The DNA for the CDR3 is TGTGCCAGCAGTTTGCCTACAGGGGTTGATCAGCCCCAGCATTTT. Variable domain in full (rest from reference TRBV28 and TRBJ1-5): DVKVTQSSRYLVKRTGEKVFLECVQDMDHENMFWYRQDPGLGLRLIYFSYDVKMKEKGDIPEGYSVSREKKERFSLILESASTNQTSMYLCASSLPTGVDQPQHFGDGTRLSIL.